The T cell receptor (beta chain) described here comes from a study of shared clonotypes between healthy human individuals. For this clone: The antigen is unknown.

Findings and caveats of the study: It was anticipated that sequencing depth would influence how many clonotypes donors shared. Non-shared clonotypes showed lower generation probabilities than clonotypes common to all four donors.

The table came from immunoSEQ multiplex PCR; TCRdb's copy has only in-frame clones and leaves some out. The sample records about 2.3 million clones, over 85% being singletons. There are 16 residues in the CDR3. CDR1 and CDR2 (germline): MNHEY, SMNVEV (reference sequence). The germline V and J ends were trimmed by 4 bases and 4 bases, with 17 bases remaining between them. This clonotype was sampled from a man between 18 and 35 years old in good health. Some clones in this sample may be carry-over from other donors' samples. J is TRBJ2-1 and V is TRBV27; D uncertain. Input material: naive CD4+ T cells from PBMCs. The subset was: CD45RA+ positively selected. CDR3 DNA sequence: TGTGCCAGCAGTTCGGACCCCGGCCGTTATTACAATGAGCAGTTCTTC. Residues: CASSSDPGRYYNEQFF.